This T cell receptor (beta chain) stems from a study of T cell responses to AZD1222 COVID-19 vaccine. Findings and limits, study-wide: A reported finding is that nearly half of spike-specific TCRs target unmutated variant regions. White British donors predominated, females outnumbered males, and clonal diversity was possibly underestimated. Along spike, vaccine-associated CD4 TCRs were found throughout, with dominance at 160-218 and 743-854.

Comments on this clone: What it binds is unknown.

TCRdb's table, derived via immunoSEQ multiplex PCR, lists solely in-frame clones and lacks some. The table includes fewer than 250,000 clones, 80% to 95% detected once. The source is an adult in good health. Sequencing was performed on peripheral blood, taken on day 0 of AZD1222 vaccination.

The CDR3 bases are TGTGCCAGCCAGCAGGGCTCTGGGGCCAACGTCCTGACTTTC. It translates to CASQQGSGANVLTF. The J gene is TRBJ2-6, the V gene TRBV25-1, with a tentative D call TRBD1 (5 bases). CDR1 is MGHDK and CDR2 is SYGVNS in the germline V gene. V was shortened by 8 bases and J by 0 bases, with 8 bases between the two germline ends. The CDR3 loop spans 14 amino acids.